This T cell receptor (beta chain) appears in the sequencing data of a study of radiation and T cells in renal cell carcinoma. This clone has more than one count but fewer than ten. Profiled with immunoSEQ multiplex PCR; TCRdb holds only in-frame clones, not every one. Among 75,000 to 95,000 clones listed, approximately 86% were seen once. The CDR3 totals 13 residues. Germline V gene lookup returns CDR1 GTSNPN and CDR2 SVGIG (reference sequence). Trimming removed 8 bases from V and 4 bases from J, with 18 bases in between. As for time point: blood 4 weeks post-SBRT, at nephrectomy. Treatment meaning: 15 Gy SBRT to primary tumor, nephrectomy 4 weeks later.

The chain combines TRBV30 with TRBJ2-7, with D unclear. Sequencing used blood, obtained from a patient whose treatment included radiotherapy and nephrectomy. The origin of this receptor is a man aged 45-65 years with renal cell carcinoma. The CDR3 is CAQNLPGGYEQYF. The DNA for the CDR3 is TGTGCCCAAAACCTCCCCGGCGGATACGAGCAGTACTTC.